The entry that follows covers one T cell receptor (beta chain) sequence. This specimen belongs to a study of cytomegalovirus exposure and HLA in healthy donors. Study information: A later analysis reported the 100 to 150 validation repertoires used the same platform as the 500 to 800 first-cohort repertoires.

Germline V gives CDR1 SQVTM, CDR2 ANQGSEA. The CDR3 sequence is 15 residues long. Unmatched junction bases numbered 9, after V lost 4 bases and J lost 3 bases. The donors were in the roughly 120-subject validation cohort, distinct from the roughly 670-subject first cohort. Sequencing used immunoSEQ multiplex PCR; TCRdb keeps in-frame clones, though not all of them. This table has 200,000 to 250,000 clones, 85% to 90% appearing once. The specimen was PBMCs. This rearrangement joins TRBV29-1 to TRBJ2-3; 8 bases fit TRBD1. The source is a young woman in good health and CMV-seronegative. The CDR3 DNA reads TGCAGCGTTGTCCTTGGACAGGGAGCTACAGATACGCAGTATTTT. Translating gives CSVVLGQGATDTQYF.